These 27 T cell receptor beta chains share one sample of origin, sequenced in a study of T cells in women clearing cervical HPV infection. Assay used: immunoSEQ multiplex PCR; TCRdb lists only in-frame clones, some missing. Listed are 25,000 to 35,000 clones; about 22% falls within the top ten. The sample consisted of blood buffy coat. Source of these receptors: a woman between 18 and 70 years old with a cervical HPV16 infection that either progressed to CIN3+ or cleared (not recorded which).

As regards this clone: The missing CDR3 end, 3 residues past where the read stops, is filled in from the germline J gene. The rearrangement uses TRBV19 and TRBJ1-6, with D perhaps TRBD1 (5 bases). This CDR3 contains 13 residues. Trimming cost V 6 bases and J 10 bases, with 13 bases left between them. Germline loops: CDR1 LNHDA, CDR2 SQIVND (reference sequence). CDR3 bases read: TGTGCCAGTAGATCAACGGGGGAATCACCC. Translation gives CASRSTGESP. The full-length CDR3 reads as CASRSTGESPLHF.

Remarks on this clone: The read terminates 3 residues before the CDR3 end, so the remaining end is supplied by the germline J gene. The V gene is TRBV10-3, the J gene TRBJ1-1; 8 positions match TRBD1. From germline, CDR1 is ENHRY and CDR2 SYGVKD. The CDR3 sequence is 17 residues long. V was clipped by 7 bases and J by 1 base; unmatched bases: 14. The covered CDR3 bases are TGTGCCATCAACGTCCAGGGGGCCGTCGTCGAGAACACTGAA. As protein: CAINVQGAVVENTE. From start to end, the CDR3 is CAINVQGAVVENTEAFF.

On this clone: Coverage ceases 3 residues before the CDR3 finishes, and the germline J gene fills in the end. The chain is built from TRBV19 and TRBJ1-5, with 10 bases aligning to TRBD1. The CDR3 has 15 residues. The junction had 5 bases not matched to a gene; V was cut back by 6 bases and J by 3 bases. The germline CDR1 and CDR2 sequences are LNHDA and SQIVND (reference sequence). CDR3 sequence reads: CASRPDRGDNQPQHF. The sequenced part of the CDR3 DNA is TGTGCCAGTAGGCCGGACAGGGGGGACAATCAGCCC.

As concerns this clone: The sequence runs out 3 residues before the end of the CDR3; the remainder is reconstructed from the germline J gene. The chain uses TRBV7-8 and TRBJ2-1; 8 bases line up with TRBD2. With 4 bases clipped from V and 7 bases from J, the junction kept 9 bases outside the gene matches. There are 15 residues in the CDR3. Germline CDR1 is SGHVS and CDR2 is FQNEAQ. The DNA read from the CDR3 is TGTGCCAGCAGCTACTCCCAGCGGGAGAGGAATGAG. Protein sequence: CASSYSQRERNE. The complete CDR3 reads CASSYSQRERNEQFF.

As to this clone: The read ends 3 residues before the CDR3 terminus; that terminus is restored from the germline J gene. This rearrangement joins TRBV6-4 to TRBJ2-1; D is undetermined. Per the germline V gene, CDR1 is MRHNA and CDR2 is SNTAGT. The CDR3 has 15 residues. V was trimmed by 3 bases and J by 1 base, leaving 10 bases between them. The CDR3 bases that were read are TGTGCCAGCAGTGAGCTACCGTCATCCTACAATGAG. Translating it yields CASSELPSSYNE. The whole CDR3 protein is CASSELPSSYNEQFF.

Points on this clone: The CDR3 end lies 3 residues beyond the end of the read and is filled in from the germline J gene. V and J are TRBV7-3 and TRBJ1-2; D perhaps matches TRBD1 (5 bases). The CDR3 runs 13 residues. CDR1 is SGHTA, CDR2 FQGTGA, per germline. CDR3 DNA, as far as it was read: TGTGCCAGCAGCTTAACTCAGGGCAATGAC. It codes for CASSLTQGND. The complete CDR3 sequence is CASSLTQGNDYTF.

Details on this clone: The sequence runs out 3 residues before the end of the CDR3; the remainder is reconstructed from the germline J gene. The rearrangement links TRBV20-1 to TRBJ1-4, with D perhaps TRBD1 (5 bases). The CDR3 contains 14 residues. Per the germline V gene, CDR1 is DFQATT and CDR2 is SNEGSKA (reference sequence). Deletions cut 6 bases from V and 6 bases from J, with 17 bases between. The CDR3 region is CSARVGGGYEKLFF. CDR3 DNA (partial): TGCAGTGCCAGGGTTGGGGGGGGTTATGAAAAA.

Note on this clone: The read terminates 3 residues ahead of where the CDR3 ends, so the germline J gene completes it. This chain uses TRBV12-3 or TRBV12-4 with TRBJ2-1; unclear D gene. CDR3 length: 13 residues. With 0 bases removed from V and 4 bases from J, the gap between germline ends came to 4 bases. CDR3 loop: CASSLALYNEQFF. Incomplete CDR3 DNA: TGTGCCAGCAGTTTAGCCCTATACAATGAG.

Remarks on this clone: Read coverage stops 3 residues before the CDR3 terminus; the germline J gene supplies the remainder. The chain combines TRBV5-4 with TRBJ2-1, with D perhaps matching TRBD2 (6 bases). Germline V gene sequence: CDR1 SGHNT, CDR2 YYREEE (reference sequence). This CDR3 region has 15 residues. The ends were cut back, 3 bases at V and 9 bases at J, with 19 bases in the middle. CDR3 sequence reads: CASSSLALGGTEQFF. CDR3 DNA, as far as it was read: TGTGCCAGCAGCTCACTAGCTCTCGGGGGAACTGAG. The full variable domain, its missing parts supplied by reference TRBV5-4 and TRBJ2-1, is ETGVTQSPTHLIKTRGQQVTLRCSSQSGHNTVSWYQQALGQGPQFIFQYYREEENGRGNFPPRFSGLQFPNYSSELNVNALELDDSALYLCASSSLALGGTEQFFGPGTRLTVL.

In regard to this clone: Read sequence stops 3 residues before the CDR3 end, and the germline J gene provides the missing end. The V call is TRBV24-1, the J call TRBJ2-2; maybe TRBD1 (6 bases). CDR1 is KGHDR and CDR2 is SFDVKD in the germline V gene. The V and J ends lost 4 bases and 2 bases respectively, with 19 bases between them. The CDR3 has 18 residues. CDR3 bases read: TGTGCCACCAGTGACCGGGCGTTGGGGGCCTTTAACACCGGGGAG. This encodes CATSDRALGAFNTGE. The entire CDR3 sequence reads CATSDRALGAFNTGELFF.

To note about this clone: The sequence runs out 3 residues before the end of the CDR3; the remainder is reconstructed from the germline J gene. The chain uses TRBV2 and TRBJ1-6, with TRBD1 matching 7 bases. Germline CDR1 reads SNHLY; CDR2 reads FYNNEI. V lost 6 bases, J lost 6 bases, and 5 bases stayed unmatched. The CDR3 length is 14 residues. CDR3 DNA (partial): TGTGCCAGCAGAGGTTGGGACAGTAATTCACCC. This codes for CASRGWDSNSP. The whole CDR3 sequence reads CASRGWDSNSPLHF.

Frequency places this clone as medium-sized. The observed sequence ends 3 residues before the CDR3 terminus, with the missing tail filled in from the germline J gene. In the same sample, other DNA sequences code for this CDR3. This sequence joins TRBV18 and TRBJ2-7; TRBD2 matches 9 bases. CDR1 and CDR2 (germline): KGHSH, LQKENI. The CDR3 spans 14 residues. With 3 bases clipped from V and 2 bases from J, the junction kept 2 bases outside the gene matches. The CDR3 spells CASSPLAGAYEQYF. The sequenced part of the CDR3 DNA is TGTGCCAGCTCACCTTTAGCGGGGGCCTACGAG.

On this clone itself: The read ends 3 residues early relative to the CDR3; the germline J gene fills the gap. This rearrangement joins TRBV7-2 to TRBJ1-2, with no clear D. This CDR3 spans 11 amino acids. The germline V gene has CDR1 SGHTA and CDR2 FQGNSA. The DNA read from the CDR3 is TGTGCCAGCAGCTTAGCCCTAAAC. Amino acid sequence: CASSLALN. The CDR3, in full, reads CASSLALNYTF.

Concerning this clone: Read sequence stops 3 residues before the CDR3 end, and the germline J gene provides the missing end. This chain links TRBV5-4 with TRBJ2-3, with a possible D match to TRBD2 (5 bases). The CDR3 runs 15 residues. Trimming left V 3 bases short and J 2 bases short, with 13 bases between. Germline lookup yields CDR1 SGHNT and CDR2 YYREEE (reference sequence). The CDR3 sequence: CASSSHSAFTDTQYF. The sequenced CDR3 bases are TGTGCCAGCAGCTCCCATAGCGCGTTCACAGATACG.

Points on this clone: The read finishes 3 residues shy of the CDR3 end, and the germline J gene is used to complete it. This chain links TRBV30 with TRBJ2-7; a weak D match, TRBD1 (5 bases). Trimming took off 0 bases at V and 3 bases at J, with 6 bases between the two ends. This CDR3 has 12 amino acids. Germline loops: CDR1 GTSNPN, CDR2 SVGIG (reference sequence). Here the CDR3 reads CAWSVQGYEQYF. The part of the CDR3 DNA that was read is TGTGCCTGGAGTGTCCAGGGCTACGAG.

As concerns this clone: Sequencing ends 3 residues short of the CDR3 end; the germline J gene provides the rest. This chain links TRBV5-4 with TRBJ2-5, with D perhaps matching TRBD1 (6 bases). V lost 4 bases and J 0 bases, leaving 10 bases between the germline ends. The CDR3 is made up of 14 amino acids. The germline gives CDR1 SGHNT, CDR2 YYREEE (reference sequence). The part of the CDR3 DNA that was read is TGTGCCAGCAGCCCTGGGGGCAACCAAGAGACC. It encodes CASSPGGNQET. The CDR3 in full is CASSPGGNQETQYF.

Partial CDR3 DNA: TGCGCCAGCAGCTTGACAAACAGGGTCCCAGAGACC. Amino acids: CASSLTNRVPET. The CDR3 reads in full as CASSLTNRVPETQYF. This chain joins TRBV5-1 and TRBJ2-5; weak D call: TRBD1 (6 bases). The CDR3 goes on 3 residues after the read ends, and that part is filled in from the germline J gene. The germline V gene encodes CDR1 SGHRS and CDR2 YFSETQ. The CDR3 consists of 15 residues. Trimming removed 1 base from V and 4 bases from J, with 14 bases in between.

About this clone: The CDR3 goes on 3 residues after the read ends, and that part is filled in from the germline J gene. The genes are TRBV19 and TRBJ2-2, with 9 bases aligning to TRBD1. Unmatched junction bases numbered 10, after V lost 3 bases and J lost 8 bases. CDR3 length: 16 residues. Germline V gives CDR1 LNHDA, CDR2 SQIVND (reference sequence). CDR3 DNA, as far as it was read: TGTGCCAGTAGTATTCCGACAGGGGGTATTTCGGGGGAG. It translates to CASSIPTGGISGE. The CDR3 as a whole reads CASSIPTGGISGELFF. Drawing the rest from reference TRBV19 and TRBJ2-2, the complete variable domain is DGGITQSPKYLFRKEGQNVTLSCEQNLNHDAMYWYRQDPGQGLRLIYYSQIVNDFQKGDIAEGYSVSREKKESFPLTVTSAQKNPTAFYLCASSIPTGGISGELFFGEGSRLTVL.

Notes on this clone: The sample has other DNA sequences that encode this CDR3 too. The CDR3 DNA, read in part, is TGTGCCAGTAGTCTCGGACTAGCCGATACG. Its protein is CASSLGLADT. The complete CDR3 protein is CASSLGLADTQYF. The chain employs TRBV19 and TRBJ2-3; 8 nucleotides line up with TRBD2. The missing CDR3 end, 3 residues past where the read stops, is filled in from the germline J gene. The ends lost 5 bases at V and 6 bases at J; junction bases unmatched: 4. Germline CDR1 LNHDA, CDR2 SQIVND (reference sequence). The CDR3 has 13 amino acids.

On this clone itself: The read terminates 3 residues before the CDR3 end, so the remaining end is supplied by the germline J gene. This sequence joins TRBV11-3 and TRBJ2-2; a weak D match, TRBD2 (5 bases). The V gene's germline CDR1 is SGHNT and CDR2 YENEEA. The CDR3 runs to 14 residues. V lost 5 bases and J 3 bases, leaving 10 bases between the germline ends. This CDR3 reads CASSPPGDTGELFF. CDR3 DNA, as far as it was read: TGTGCCAGCAGCCCGCCCGGGGACACCGGGGAG.

Partial CDR3 DNA: TGTGCCAGCAGTCTAGGGACTCAACGGAATGAG. This translates into CASSLGTQRNE. The full CDR3 protein is CASSLGTQRNEQFF. The genes are TRBV2 and TRBJ2-1; tentatively, D is TRBD2 (6 bases). The CDR3 end lies 3 residues beyond the end of the read and is filled in from the germline J gene. V dropped 5 bases and J dropped 7 bases, with 15 bases sitting between them. This CDR3 comprises 14 residues. CDR1 is SNHLY, CDR2 FYNNEI, per germline.

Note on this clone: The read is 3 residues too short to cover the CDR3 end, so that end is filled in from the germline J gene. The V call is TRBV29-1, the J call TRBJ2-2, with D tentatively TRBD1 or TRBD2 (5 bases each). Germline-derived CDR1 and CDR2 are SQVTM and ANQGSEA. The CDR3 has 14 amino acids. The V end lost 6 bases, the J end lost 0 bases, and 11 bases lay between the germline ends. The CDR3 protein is CSVIQGANTGELFF. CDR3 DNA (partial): TGCAGCGTCATTCAGGGAGCGAACACCGGGGAG.

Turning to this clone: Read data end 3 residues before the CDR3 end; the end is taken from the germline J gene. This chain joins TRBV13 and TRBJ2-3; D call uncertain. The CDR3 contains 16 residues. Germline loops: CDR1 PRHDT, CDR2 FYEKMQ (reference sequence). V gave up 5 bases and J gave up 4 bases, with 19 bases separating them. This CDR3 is CASSVRETGLADTQYF. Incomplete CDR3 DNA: TGTGCCAGCAGCGTAAGAGAGACTGGGTTAGCAGATACG.

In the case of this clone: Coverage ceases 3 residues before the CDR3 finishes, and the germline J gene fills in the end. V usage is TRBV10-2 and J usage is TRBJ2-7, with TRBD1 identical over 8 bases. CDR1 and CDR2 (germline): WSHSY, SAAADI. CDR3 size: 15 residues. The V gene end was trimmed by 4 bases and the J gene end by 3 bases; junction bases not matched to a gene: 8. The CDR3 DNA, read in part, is TGCGCCAGCAGTGCCCCGGGACAGGTGAACTACGAG. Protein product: CASSAPGQVNYE. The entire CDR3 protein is CASSAPGQVNYEQYF.

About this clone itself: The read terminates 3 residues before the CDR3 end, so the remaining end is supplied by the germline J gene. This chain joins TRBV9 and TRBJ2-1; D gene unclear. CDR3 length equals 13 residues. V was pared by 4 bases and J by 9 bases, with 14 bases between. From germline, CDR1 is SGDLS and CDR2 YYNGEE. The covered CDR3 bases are TGTGCCAGCAGCACCATAAGCTCATTTGAG. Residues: CASSTISSFE. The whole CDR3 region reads CASSTISSFEQFF.

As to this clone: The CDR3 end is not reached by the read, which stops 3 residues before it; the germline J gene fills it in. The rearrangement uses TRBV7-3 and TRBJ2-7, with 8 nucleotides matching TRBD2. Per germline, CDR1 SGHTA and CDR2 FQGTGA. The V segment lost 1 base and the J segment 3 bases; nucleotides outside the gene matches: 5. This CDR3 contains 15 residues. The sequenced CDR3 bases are TGTGCCAGCAGCTTAAGTAGGACTAGCATCTACGAG. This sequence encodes CASSLSRTSIYE. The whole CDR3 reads CASSLSRTSIYEQYF.

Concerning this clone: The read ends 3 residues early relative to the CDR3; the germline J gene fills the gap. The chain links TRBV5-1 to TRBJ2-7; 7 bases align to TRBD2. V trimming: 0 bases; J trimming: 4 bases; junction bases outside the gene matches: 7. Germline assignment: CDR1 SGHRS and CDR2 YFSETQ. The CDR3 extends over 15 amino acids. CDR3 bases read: TGCGCCAGCAGCTTGGGATCTAGCGGTTCATACGAG. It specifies CASSLGSSGSYE. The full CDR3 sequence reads CASSLGSSGSYEQYF.